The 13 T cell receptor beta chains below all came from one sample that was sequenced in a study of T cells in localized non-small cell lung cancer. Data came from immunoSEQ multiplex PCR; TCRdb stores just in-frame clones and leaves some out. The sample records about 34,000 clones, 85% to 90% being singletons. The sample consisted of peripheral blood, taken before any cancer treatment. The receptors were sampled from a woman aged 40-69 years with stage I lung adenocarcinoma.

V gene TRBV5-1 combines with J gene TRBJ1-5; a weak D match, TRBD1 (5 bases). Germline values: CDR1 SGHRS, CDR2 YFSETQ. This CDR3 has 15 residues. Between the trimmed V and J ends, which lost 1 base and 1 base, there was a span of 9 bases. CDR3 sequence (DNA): TGCGCCAGCAGCTTGTCTGAGGGGAGCAATCAGCCCCAGCATTTT. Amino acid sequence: CASSLSEGSNQPQHF. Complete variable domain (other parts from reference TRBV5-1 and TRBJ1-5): KAGVTQTPRYLIKTRGQQVTLSCSPISGHRSVSWYQQTPGQGLQFLFEYFSETQRNKGNFPGRFSGRQFSNSRSEMNVSTLELGDSALYLCASSLSEGSNQPQHFGDGTRLSIL.

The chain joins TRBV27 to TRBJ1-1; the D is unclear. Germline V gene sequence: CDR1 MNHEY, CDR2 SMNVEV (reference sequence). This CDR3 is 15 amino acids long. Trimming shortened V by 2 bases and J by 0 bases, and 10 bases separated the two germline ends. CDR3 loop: CASSLKAAMNTEAFF. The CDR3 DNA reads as TGTGCCAGCAGTTTAAAGGCGGCTATGAACACTGAAGCTTTCTTT.

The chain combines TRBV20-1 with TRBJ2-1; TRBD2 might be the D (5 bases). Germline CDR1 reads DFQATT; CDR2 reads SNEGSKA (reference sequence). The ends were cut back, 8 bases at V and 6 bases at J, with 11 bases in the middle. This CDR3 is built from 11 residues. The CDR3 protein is CSPRRGNEQFF. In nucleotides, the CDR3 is TGCAGTCCCCGCCGGGGCAATGAGCAGTTCTTC.

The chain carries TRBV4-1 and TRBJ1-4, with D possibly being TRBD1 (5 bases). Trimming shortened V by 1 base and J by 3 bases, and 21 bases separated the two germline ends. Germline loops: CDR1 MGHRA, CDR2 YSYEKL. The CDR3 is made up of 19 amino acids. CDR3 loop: CASSQGRSRGPVANEKLFF. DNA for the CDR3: TGCGCCAGCAGCCAAGGACGGTCCCGGGGACCTGTGGCTAATGAAAAACTGTTTTTT.

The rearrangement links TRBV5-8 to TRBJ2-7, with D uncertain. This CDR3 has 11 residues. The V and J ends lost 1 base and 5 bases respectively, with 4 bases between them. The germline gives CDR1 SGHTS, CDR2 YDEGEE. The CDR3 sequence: CASSLMHEQYF. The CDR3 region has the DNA TGTGCCAGCAGCTTGATGCACGAGCAGTACTTC.

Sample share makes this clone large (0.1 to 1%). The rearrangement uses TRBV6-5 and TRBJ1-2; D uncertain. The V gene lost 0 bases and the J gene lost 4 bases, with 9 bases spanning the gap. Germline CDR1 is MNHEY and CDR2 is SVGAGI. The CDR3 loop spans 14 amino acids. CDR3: CASSYSIKGYGYTF. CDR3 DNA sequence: TGTGCCAGCAGTTACTCGATAAAGGGCTATGGCTACACCTTC.

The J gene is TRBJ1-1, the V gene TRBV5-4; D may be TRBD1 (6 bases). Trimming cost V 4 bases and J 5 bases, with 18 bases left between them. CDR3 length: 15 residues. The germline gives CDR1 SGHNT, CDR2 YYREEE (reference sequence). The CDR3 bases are TGTGCCAGCAGCCAAGTTCGGGACACTGAAACTGAAGCTTTCTTT. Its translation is CASSQVRDTETEAFF. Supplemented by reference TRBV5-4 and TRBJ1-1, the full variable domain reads ETGVTQSPTHLIKTRGQQVTLRCSSQSGHNTVSWYQQALGQGPQFIFQYYREEENGRGNFPPRFSGLQFPNYSSELNVNALELDDSALYLCASSQVRDTETEAFFGQGTRLTVV.

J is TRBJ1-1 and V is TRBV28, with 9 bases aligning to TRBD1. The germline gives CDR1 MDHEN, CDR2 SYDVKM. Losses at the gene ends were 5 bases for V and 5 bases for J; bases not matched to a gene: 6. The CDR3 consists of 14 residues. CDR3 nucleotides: TGTGCCAGCAGTCCCGGACAGGGGTGGACTGAAGCTTTCTTT. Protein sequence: CASSPGQGWTEAFF. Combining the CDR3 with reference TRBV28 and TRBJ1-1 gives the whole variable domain DVKVTQSSRYLVKRTGEKVFLECVQDMDHENMFWYRQDPGLGLRLIYFSYDVKMKEKGDIPEGYSVSREKKERFSLILESASTNQTSMYLCASSPGQGWTEAFFGQGTRLTVV.

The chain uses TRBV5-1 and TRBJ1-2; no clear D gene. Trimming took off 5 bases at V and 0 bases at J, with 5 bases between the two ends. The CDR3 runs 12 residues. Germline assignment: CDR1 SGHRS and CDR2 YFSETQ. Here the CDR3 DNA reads TGCGCCAGCAGAGGAGCTAACTATGGCTACACCTTC. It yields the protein CASRGANYGYTF.

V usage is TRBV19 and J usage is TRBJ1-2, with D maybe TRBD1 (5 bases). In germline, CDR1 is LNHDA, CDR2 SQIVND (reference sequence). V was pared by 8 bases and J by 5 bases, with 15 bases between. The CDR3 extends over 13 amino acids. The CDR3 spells CASSGTQAYGYTF. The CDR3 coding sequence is TGTGCCAGTTCCGGGACGCAGGCTTATGGCTACACCTTC.

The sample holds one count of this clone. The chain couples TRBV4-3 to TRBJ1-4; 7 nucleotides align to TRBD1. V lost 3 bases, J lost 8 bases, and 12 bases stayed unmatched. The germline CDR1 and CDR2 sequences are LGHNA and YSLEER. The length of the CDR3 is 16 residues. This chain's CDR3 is CASSQNVDRVREKLFF. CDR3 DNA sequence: TGCGCCAGCAGCCAGAATGTAGACAGGGTTCGCGAAAAACTGTTTTTT.

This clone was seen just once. CDR3 bases: TGTGCCAGCAGTCTGGTCTGGGACAGCGCTAACTATGGCTACACCTTC. This codes for CASSLVWDSANYGYTF. The chain links TRBV27 to TRBJ1-2; 7 bases are shared with TRBD1. Germline CDR1 MNHEY, CDR2 SMNVEV (reference sequence). The V segment lost 5 bases and the J segment 0 bases; nucleotides outside the gene matches: 9. The CDR3 runs 16 residues.

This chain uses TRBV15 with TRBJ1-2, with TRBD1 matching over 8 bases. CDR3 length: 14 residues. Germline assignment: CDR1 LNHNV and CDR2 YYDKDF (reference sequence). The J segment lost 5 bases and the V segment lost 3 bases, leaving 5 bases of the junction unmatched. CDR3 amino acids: CATSRDRVEYGYTF. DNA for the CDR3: TGTGCCACCAGCAGGGACAGGGTGGAGTATGGCTACACCTTC.